Below, 11 T cell receptor beta chains from the same sample are listed, as sequenced in a study of cytomegalovirus exposure and HLA in healthy donors. PCR primers comprised 60 Vbeta and 13 Jbeta primers. This table comes from immunoSEQ multiplex PCR, and its TCRdb copy is limited to in-frame clones, with some not included. In the table there are around 210,000 clones, about 80% of which are singletons. Sequencing was done on a sample of PBMCs. The source is a woman aged 25 to 45 in good health and CMV-seronegative.

The V call is TRBV7-3, the J call TRBJ2-7; 14 nucleotides agree with TRBD2. Losses at the gene ends were 3 bases for V and 2 bases for J; bases not matched to a gene: 0. The length of the CDR3 is 15 residues. In germline, CDR1 is SGHTA, CDR2 FQGTGA. The CDR3 sequence is CASSLGLAGAYEQYF. CDR3 sequence (DNA): TGTGCCAGCAGCTTGGGACTAGCGGGGGCCTACGAGCAGTACTTC.

This chain's CDR3 is CASSLAGTSGGHGYTF. The CDR3 coding sequence is TGTGCCAGCAGTTTAGCGGGGACTTCCGGAGGACATGGCTACACCTTC. The chain joins TRBV28 to TRBJ1-2; D possibly corresponds to TRBD1 (5 bases). The germline V gene encodes CDR1 MDHEN and CDR2 SYDVKM. The CDR3 totals 16 residues. The V end was cut by 2 bases, the J end by 6 bases, with 19 bases between.

This clone was seen just once. The chain combines TRBV7-9 with TRBJ2-5, with a weak D call TRBD1 (7 bases). V was trimmed by 5 bases and J by 1 base, leaving 11 bases between them. The length of the CDR3 is 14 residues. Germline values: CDR1 SEHNR, CDR2 FQNEAQ (reference sequence). In DNA form, the CDR3 reads TGTGCCAGCAGCCCGCGGGACAGCCAAGAGACCCAGTACTTC. This sequence encodes CASSPRDSQETQYF.

This chain joins TRBV7-2 and TRBJ2-2, with D possibly matching TRBD1 (6 bases). The CDR3 spans 17 residues. Germline values: CDR1 SGHTA, CDR2 FQGNSA. Deletions cut 8 bases from V and 6 bases from J, with 25 bases between. The CDR3: CASLLGGPEPVSGELFF. The DNA of the CDR3 is TGTGCCAGCCTCCTAGGGGGTCCCGAGCCGGTGTCCGGGGAGCTGTTTTTT.

The chain links TRBV5-6 to TRBJ2-5; 7 bases align to TRBD1. Germline V lookup: CDR1 SGHDT, CDR2 YYEEEE. The CDR3 has 15 residues. The ends lost 3 bases at V and 4 bases at J; junction bases unmatched: 9. CDR3 DNA: TGTGCCAGCAGCTACCAGCAACAGGGGCTAGAGACCCAGTACTTC. Its translation: CASSYQQQGLETQYF.

The V call is TRBV14, the J call TRBJ2-1; D might be TRBD2 (6 bases). V was shortened by 10 bases and J by 6 bases, with 22 bases between the two germline ends. CDR1 and CDR2 from the germline V gene are SGHDN and FVKESK. The CDR3 consists of 15 residues. This CDR3 is CATNALLAHTNEQFF. The CDR3 nucleotides are TGTGCCACGAATGCTTTACTAGCACACACCAATGAGCAGTTCTTC. The full variable domain, its missing parts supplied by reference TRBV14 and TRBJ2-1, is EAGVTQFPSHSVIEKGQTVTLRCDPISGHDNLYWYRRVMGKEIKFLLHFVKESKQDESGMPNNRFLAERTGGTYSTLKVQPAELEDSGVYFCATNALLAHTNEQFFGPGTRLTVL.

The V and J genes are TRBV7-3 and TRBJ2-5, with D perhaps TRBD2 (5 bases). CDR1 is SGHTA, CDR2 FQGTGA, per germline. V lost 0 bases and J 5 bases, leaving 13 bases between the germline ends. There are 15 residues in the CDR3. Here the CDR3 DNA reads TGTGCCAGCAGCTTAACGTCCGGGGTTGGCGAGACCCAGTACTTC. As protein: CASSLTSGVGETQYF.

This clone was observed a few times. The V gene is TRBV5-6, the J gene TRBJ1-6; D call uncertain. The germline V and J ends were trimmed by 1 base and 10 bases, with 18 bases remaining between them. Germline values: CDR1 SGHDT, CDR2 YYEEEE. The CDR3 is 16 amino acids. The CDR3 DNA sequence: TGTGCCAGCAGCTTGCCGAGAGGGAACCCCCAGTCACCCCTCCACTTT. Protein product: CASSLPRGNPQSPLHF.

This chain joins TRBV4-2 and TRBJ2-1, with D perhaps matching TRBD1 (6 bases). Germline CDR1 is LGHNA and CDR2 is YNFKEQ. V was clipped by 0 bases and J by 10 bases, with 10 bases between them. This CDR3 region has 13 residues. DNA of the CDR3: TGTGCCAGCAGCCAAGATTATACAGGGGAGCAGTTCTTC. It yields the protein CASSQDYTGEQFF.

The chain uses TRBV5-6 and TRBJ2-3; the D gene is possibly TRBD2 (5 bases). Trimming shortened V by 3 bases and J by 0 bases, and 14 bases separated the two germline ends. Germline V gene sequence: CDR1 SGHDT, CDR2 YYEEEE. This CDR3 has 16 residues. The CDR3 sequence: CASSWTRLSSTDTQYF. The CDR3 coding sequence is TGTGCCAGCAGCTGGACTCGCCTATCTAGCACAGATACGCAGTATTTT.

The J gene is TRBJ1-5, the V gene TRBV30; D is undetermined. Germline lookup yields CDR1 GTSNPN and CDR2 SVGIG (reference sequence). CDR3 length: 15 residues. V was cut by 5 bases and J by 0 bases, with 14 bases left in between. The CDR3 sequence is CAWGRGAYSNQPQHF. In DNA, the CDR3 is TGTGCCTGGGGGCGGGGAGCTTATAGCAATCAGCCCCAGCATTTT.